The table lists the clone carrying this TCR beta chain with many counts. Its target is not known. From germline, CDR1 is SGHTA and CDR2 FQGNSA. This CDR3 spans 15 amino acids. V dropped 1 base and J dropped 6 bases, with 13 bases sitting between them. TCRdb re-called the 5' RACE reads with MiXCR, one entry per CDR3 protein. The sample records around 490,000 distinct CDR3 sequences, over 4% being singletons. This specimen comes from a study of CD8 T cells in ankylosing spondylitis. General observations from the study: The authors reported significant enrichment of disease-linked clones in matched ankylosing spondylitis synovial fluid. Blood from ankylosing spondylitis patients appeared to carry a characteristic roughly eight-variant TCR beta motif.

This TCR derives from a male donor with ankylosing spondylitis. The sample consisted of blood, either unsorted or a sorted T cell fraction (not recorded which). The J gene is TRBJ1-5, the V gene TRBV7-2; D may be TRBD1 (5 bases). The CDR3 sequence: CASSLVRGIGQPQHF. As DNA, the CDR3 is TGTGCCAGCAGCTTAGTGAGGGGTATAGGTCAGCCCCAGCATTTT.